These 24 T cell receptor beta chains share one sample of origin, sequenced in a study of blood T cell repertoires in COVID-19. The protocol was immunoSEQ multiplex PCR, while the TCRdb copy is restricted to in-frame clones and leaves out a portion. The data contain about 240,000 clones, just under 85% of them singletons. What was sequenced was peripheral blood. Receptors were obtained from a man in his fifties or sixties with acute or convalescent COVID-19.

Here the CDR3 DNA reads TGTGCCACTACCGGGGGTGTGGGCTATGGCTACACCTTC. Encoded protein: CATTGGVGYGYTF. V usage is TRBV28 and J usage is TRBJ1-2, with a tentative D call TRBD1 (5 bases). The CDR3 runs 13 residues. Germline V lookup: CDR1 MDHEN, CDR2 SYDVKM. The V gene lost 10 bases and the J gene lost 4 bases, with 16 bases spanning the gap.

This clone appeared once. The gene calls are TRBV6-5 and TRBJ1-5, with TRBD1 matching over 12 bases. CDR3 size: 14 residues. CDR1 MNHEY and CDR2 SVGAGI come from the germline V gene. J was trimmed by 7 bases and V by 7 bases; bases with no gene match: 5. Here the CDR3 reads CASIGTGGIQPQHF. The CDR3, as DNA: TGTGCCAGCATAGGGACAGGGGGCATCCAGCCCCAGCATTTT.

The chain carries TRBV3-1 (or the pseudogene TRBV3-2) and TRBJ2-7; 15 nucleotides agree with TRBD2. Germline V gene lookup returns CDR1 LGHDT and CDR2 YNNKEL (reference sequence). With 3 bases clipped from V and 3 bases from J, the junction kept 3 bases outside the gene matches. The CDR3 loop spans 16 amino acids. For the CDR3, the DNA is TGTGCCAGCAGCCACGGGACTAGCGGGGGGAACTACGAGCAGTACTTC. Translated, it gives CASSHGTSGGNYEQYF.

The chain employs TRBV11-2 and TRBJ1-5; 7 bases are shared with TRBD1. Germline CDR1 and CDR2: SGHAT and FQNNGV. V gave up 8 bases and J gave up 7 bases; unmatched junction bases: 8. This CDR3 has 13 residues. CDR3 sequence (DNA): TGTGCCAGCGCTACAGGGGTAAGACAGCCCCAGCATTTT. Its translation: CASATGVRQPQHF. The full variable domain, in which reference TRBV11-2 and TRBJ1-5 provide the parts outside the CDR3, is EAGVAQSPRYKIIEKRQSVAFWCNPISGHATLYWYQQILGQGPKLLIQFQNNGVVDDSQLPKDRFSAERLKGVDSTLKIQPAKLEDSAVYLCASATGVRQPQHFGDGTRLSIL.

This chain connects TRBV18 to TRBJ2-7; D possibly corresponds to TRBD1 (5 bases). V was pared by 3 bases and J by 4 bases, with 16 bases between. CDR3 length: 15 residues. Germline V gene lookup returns CDR1 KGHSH and CDR2 LQKENI. The CDR3 sequence: CASSPNPGSGYEQYF. DNA of the CDR3: TGTGCCAGCTCACCGAACCCAGGTTCAGGGTACGAGCAGTACTTC.

The rearrangement uses TRBV6-2 or TRBV6-3 and TRBJ1-1; 9 nucleotides agree with TRBD1. Germline V gene lookup returns CDR1 MNHEY and CDR2 SVGEGT. This CDR3 contains 15 residues. V lost 5 bases and J lost 4; bases outside the gene matches: 8. This CDR3 reads CASSDQDRGFTEAFF. The CDR3 region has the DNA TGTGCCAGCAGTGACCAGGACAGGGGATTCACTGAAGCTTTCTTT.

Only a few counts were recorded for this clone. The chain is built from TRBV20-1 and TRBJ1-1; D remains ambiguous. Germline V lookup: CDR1 DFQATT, CDR2 SNEGSKA (reference sequence). The CDR3 has 11 amino acids. The V end lost 2 bases, the J end lost 8 bases, and 9 bases lay between the germline ends. CDR3: CSARNYQEAFF. For the CDR3, the DNA is TGCAGTGCTAGAAATTACCAGGAAGCTTTCTTT.

This chain joins TRBV29-1 and TRBJ1-5, with 8 nucleotides matching TRBD1. Germline V CDR1 and CDR2: SQVTM, ANQGSEA. The CDR3 covers 14 residues. Trimming took 7 bases from V and 3 from J; bases not matched to a gene: 8. The CDR3 nucleotides read TGCAGCGCTGGTGGGACAGGATTCAATCAGCCCCAGCATTTT. The encoded protein is CSAGGTGFNQPQHF.

The chain combines TRBV3-1 (or the pseudogene TRBV3-2) with TRBJ2-5, with D perhaps TRBD2 (6 bases). Deletions cut 2 bases from V and 0 bases from J, with 19 bases between. CDR1 LGHDT and CDR2 YNNKEL come from the germline V gene (reference sequence). The CDR3 is made up of 18 amino acids. As DNA, the CDR3 is TGTGCCAGCAGCCAATGGGGCGGTACTAGGAGGGACCAAGAGACCCAGTACTTC. As protein: CASSQWGGTRRDQETQYF.

The rearrangement links TRBV12-3 or TRBV12-4 to TRBJ2-1; no definite D call. This CDR3 comprises 13 residues. V was cut by 8 bases and J by 4 bases, with 12 bases left in between. CDR3 in amino acids: CASRGGGYNEQFF. The CDR3 nucleotides are TGTGCCAGCCGAGGCGGTGGGTACAATGAGCAGTTCTTC.

The J gene is TRBJ1-4, the V gene TRBV5-1, with 7 bases identical to TRBD1. After removal of 1 base from V and 2 bases from J, the junction contained 2 bases not matched to a gene. CDR1 and CDR2 from the germline V gene are SGHRS and YFSETQ. There are 15 residues in the CDR3. CDR3 in amino acids: CASSLTGDTNEKLFF. The CDR3 DNA reads TGCGCCAGCAGCTTGACAGGGGATACTAATGAAAAACTGTTTTTT.

The chain employs TRBV3-1 (or the pseudogene TRBV3-2) and TRBJ2-1; 8 bases line up with TRBD1. The CDR3 sequence is 15 residues long. The V segment lost 4 bases and the J segment 8 bases; nucleotides outside the gene matches: 10. Germline CDR1 reads LGHDT; CDR2 reads YNNKEL (reference sequence). For the CDR3, the DNA is TGTGCCAGCAGCCCCTCTGGCGACAGGGGACATGAGCAGTTCTTC. Its translation is CASSPSGDRGHEQFF.

The V gene is TRBV6-5, the J gene TRBJ1-1; D possibly corresponds to TRBD1 (6 bases). The CDR3 has 13 amino acids. Germline V gene lookup returns CDR1 MNHEY and CDR2 SVGAGI. The V gene lost 11 bases and the J gene lost 1 base, with 14 bases spanning the gap. CDR3 sequence reads: CAGAAQGNTEAFF. The CDR3 nucleotides are TGTGCCGGCGCCGCACAGGGGAACACTGAAGCTTTCTTT.

The CDR3 nucleotides are TGTGCCAGCAGCTCTAGCACAGATACGCAGTATTTT. Protein product: CASSSSTDTQYF. V is TRBV13 and J is TRBJ2-3; the D is unclear. This CDR3 is 12 amino acids long. Per the germline V gene, CDR1 is PRHDT and CDR2 is FYEKMQ (reference sequence). V lost 4 bases and J lost 0, with 2 bases in between. Combining the CDR3 with reference TRBV13 and TRBJ2-3 gives the whole variable domain AAGVIQSPRHLIKEKRETATLKCYPIPRHDTVYWYQQGPGQDPQFLISFYEKMQSDKGSIPDRFSAQQFSDYHSELNMSSLELGDSALYFCASSSSTDTQYFGPGTRLTVL.

J is TRBJ1-5 and V is TRBV9; D might be TRBD1 (6 bases). The ends were cut back, 3 bases at V and 4 bases at J, with 14 bases in the middle. CDR1 SGDLS and CDR2 YYNGEE come from the germline V gene. The CDR3 totals 15 residues. The CDR3 DNA reads TGTGCCAGCAGCGCCCTAGGACAGTCAAATCAGCCCCAGCATTTT. The encoded protein is CASSALGQSNQPQHF.

The chain links TRBV5-1 to TRBJ2-1; the D is unclear. CDR1 is SGHRS and CDR2 is YFSETQ in the germline V gene. CDR3 length equals 15 residues. Trimming took off 3 bases at V and 0 bases at J, with 10 bases between the two ends. CDR3 DNA: TGCGCCAGCAGCTACTCCCCTAGCTCCTACAATGAGCAGTTCTTC. The encoded protein is CASSYSPSSYNEQFF.

This rearrangement joins TRBV6-5 to TRBJ2-7; a weak D match, TRBD1 (6 bases). The CDR3 sequence is 13 residues long. The germline V and J ends were trimmed by 4 bases and 2 bases, with 9 bases remaining between them. The germline gives CDR1 MNHEY, CDR2 SVGAGI. The CDR3 spells CASSSRGPYEQYF. The CDR3 DNA sequence: TGTGCCAGCAGTTCCAGGGGTCCCTACGAGCAGTACTTC.

The rearrangement links TRBV6-6 to TRBJ1-1; D is uncertain. Trimming removed 7 bases at V and 4 bases at J, with 10 bases between. There are 12 residues in the CDR3. Germline V gene sequence: CDR1 MNHNY, CDR2 SVGAGI (reference sequence). CDR3 amino acids: CASTQRSTEAFF. CDR3 in DNA: TGTGCCAGCACTCAAAGGAGCACTGAAGCTTTCTTT.

V usage is TRBV27 and J usage is TRBJ2-5, with 8 bases identical to TRBD1. Germline trimming cut 6 bases from V and 5 bases from J; bases unmatched to any gene: 5. Germline V gene data show CDR1 as MNHEY and CDR2 as SMNVEV (reference sequence). This CDR3 contains 13 residues. The CDR3 loop is CASRTGDRETQYF. CDR3 coding DNA: TGTGCCAGCAGGACAGGGGATCGGGAGACCCAGTACTTC.

The rearrangement uses TRBV27 and TRBJ2-6; D unresolved. Between the trimmed V and J ends, which lost 3 bases and 0 bases, there was a span of 3 bases. The CDR3 sequence is 14 residues long. Looked up from germline, CDR1 is MNHEY and CDR2 is SMNVEV (reference sequence). Here the CDR3 reads CASSFGSGANVLTF. In DNA form, the CDR3 reads TGTGCCAGCAGTTTCGGCTCTGGGGCCAACGTCCTGACTTTC.

The chain employs TRBV10-2 and TRBJ2-1; D remains unclear. V lost 2 bases and J 0 bases, leaving 8 bases between the germline ends. Germline V lookup: CDR1 WSHSY, CDR2 SAAADI. The CDR3 sequence is 15 residues long. This chain's CDR3 is CASSEPTSSYNEQFF. In DNA form, the CDR3 reads TGCGCCAGCAGTGAGCCCACGAGCTCCTACAATGAGCAGTTCTTC.

The chain joins TRBV3-1 (or the pseudogene TRBV3-2) to TRBJ1-4; weak D call: TRBD1 (6 bases). CDR1 is LGHDT, CDR2 YNNKEL, per germline (reference sequence). The CDR3 is made up of 13 amino acids. V was pared by 2 bases and J by 7 bases, with 8 bases between. CDR3 DNA: TGTGCCAGCAGCCAATGGACAGCTGAAAAACTGTTTTTT. As protein: CASSQWTAEKLFF.

This chain joins TRBV7-6 and TRBJ1-1; D gene ambiguous. Per germline, CDR1 SGHVS and CDR2 FNYEAQ. V lost 0 bases and J 5 bases, leaving 16 bases between the germline ends. This CDR3 contains 16 residues. The CDR3 loop is CASSLAAREMVTEAFF. The CDR3 nucleotides read TGTGCCAGCAGCTTAGCCGCCCGGGAGATGGTGACTGAAGCTTTCTTT.

V and J are TRBV19 and TRBJ2-2, with 9 bases that match TRBD1. The germline gives CDR1 LNHDA, CDR2 SQIVND (reference sequence). Unmatched junction bases numbered 9, after V lost 7 bases and J lost 6 bases. CDR3 length equals 15 residues. The CDR3 sequence: CASNGWTGVSGELFF. The CDR3 DNA reads as TGTGCCAGTAACGGCTGGACAGGGGTCTCCGGGGAGCTGTTTTTT.